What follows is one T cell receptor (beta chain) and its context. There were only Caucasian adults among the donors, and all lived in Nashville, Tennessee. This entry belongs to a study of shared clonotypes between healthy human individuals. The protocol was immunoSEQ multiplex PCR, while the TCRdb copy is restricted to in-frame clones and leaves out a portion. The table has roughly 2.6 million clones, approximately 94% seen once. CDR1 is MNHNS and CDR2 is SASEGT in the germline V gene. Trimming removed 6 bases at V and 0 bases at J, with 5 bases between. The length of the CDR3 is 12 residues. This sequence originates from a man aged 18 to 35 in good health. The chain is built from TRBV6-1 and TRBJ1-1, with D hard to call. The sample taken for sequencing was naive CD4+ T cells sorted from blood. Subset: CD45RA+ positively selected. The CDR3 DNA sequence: TGTGCCAGCAGATTAGTGAACACTGAAGCTTTCTTT. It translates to CASRLVNTEAFF.